These 28 T cell receptor beta chains originate from one sample sequenced in a study of CD8 T cells in ankylosing spondylitis. Using its own MiXCR run on the 5' RACE reads, TCRdb lists one record per CDR3 protein. The table has some 840,000 distinct CDR3 sequences, approximately 12% seen once. The antigens of these receptors remain unknown. The study, taken as a whole, reports: Seemingly distinctive of ankylosing spondylitis blood was a TCR beta motif formed by eight highly homologous variants.

Sequencing was carried out using blood, either unsorted or a sorted T cell fraction (not recorded which). These receptors originate from a male donor with ankylosing spondylitis.

V and J are TRBV5-1 and TRBJ2-5; D is perhaps TRBD1 (6 bases). Germline V gives CDR1 SGHRS, CDR2 YFSETQ. V was clipped by 1 base and J by 2 bases, with 12 bases between them. This CDR3 has 15 amino acids. The CDR3 is CASSLSGVYQETQYF. In nucleotides, the CDR3 is TGCGCCAGCAGCTTGTCAGGGGTGTATCAAGAGACCCAGTACTTC.

There are many counts of this clonotype. The genes are TRBV7-2 and TRBJ1-2; D may be TRBD1 (6 bases). The CDR3 totals 14 residues. Germline V gene sequence: CDR1 SGHTA, CDR2 FQGNSA. Deletions cut 6 bases from V and 6 bases from J, with 17 bases between. Here the CDR3 reads CASSPRQAPHGYTF. CDR3 sequence (DNA): TGTGCCAGCAGTCCACGACAGGCACCCCATGGCTACACCTTC.

The rearrangement uses TRBV5-1 and TRBJ2-3, with D possibly called TRBD1 or TRBD2 (5 bases each). The CDR3 is 15 amino acids. The germline CDR1 and CDR2 sequences are SGHRS and YFSETQ. Trimming removed 1 base at V and 2 bases at J, with 11 bases between. The CDR3 loop is CASSLTGLLTDTQYF. CDR3 nucleotide sequence: TGCGCCAGCAGCTTGACAGGACTCCTCACAGATACGCAGTATTTT.

The table lists this clonotype with a few counts. The gene calls are TRBV7-2 and TRBJ2-3, with TRBD1 matching over 8 bases. V shed 6 bases, J shed 1 base, and the junction held 3 bases outside the gene matches. The CDR3 totals 14 residues. Germline V gives CDR1 SGHTA, CDR2 FQGNSA. The CDR3 coding sequence is TGTGCCAGCAGGAAGACAGGGGGCACAGATACGCAGTATTTT. Amino acids: CASRKTGGTDTQYF.

This chain links TRBV2 with TRBJ2-7, with D perhaps TRBD2 (6 bases). V shed 3 bases and J shed 6 bases, with 15 bases lying between them. CDR3 length: 14 amino acids. Germline CDR1 reads SNHLY; CDR2 reads FYNNEI. CDR3 sequence (DNA): TGTGCCAGCAGTGATTCTGGCGGGAAGGGCGAGCAGTACTTC. Protein product: CASSDSGGKGEQYF.

The table lists this clonotype with many counts. This chain links TRBV29-1 with TRBJ1-4; D possibly corresponds to TRBD1 (6 bases). This CDR3 spans 14 amino acids. The V and J ends lost 3 bases and 8 bases respectively, with 16 bases between them. Germline assignment: CDR1 SQVTM and CDR2 ANQGSEA. The CDR3 DNA reads TGCAGCGTTGAGGTTGCAGGGGCGAGAGAAAAACTGTTTTTT. Protein: CSVEVAGAREKLFF.

The chain is built from TRBV5-1 and TRBJ2-1; 11 bases are shared with TRBD2. The CDR3 spans 19 residues. In germline, CDR1 is SGHRS, CDR2 YFSETQ. The V segment lost 3 bases and the J segment 5 bases; nucleotides outside the gene matches: 16. In DNA, the CDR3 is TGCGCCAGCAGCTGGGGACTAGCGGCCGTCGGAGGGGCTCACAATGAGCAGTTCTTC. It yields the protein CASSWGLAAVGGAHNEQFF.

The rearrangement links TRBV5-1 to TRBJ2-7; 7 bases align to TRBD1. V was clipped by 1 base and J by 1 base; unmatched bases: 8. In germline, CDR1 is SGHRS, CDR2 YFSETQ. The CDR3 consists of 16 residues. CDR3 residues: CASSLTGDRGSYEQYF. The CDR3 DNA reads TGCGCCAGCAGCTTGACCGGGGACAGAGGATCCTACGAGCAGTACTTC.

This clonotype turned up a few times. The rearrangement joins TRBV5-1 to TRBJ1-1; D call uncertain. V was pared by 6 bases and J by 7 bases, with 19 bases between. There are 14 residues in the CDR3. Germline loops: CDR1 SGHRS, CDR2 YFSETQ. The CDR3 sequence: CASTMGPVGGEAFF. The CDR3 nucleotides are TGCGCCAGCACGATGGGCCCAGTGGGAGGTGAAGCTTTCTTT.

The sample holds many counts of this clonotype. CDR3 in amino acids: CSQRRDMNTEAFF. As DNA, the CDR3 is TGCAGTCAACGTAGAGATATGAACACTGAAGCTTTCTTT. The chain couples TRBV20-1 to TRBJ1-1; the D is unclear. The germline V gene has CDR1 DFQATT and CDR2 SNEGSKA (reference sequence). Trimming removed 8 bases at V and 0 bases at J, with 13 bases between. There are 13 residues in the CDR3.

This rearrangement joins TRBV7-2 to TRBJ2-3; 7 bases map to TRBD1. The CDR3 length is 15 residues. Germline CDR1 SGHTA, CDR2 FQGNSA. V was clipped by 0 bases and J by 8 bases; unmatched bases: 8. CDR3 loop: CASSLASHRGFTQYF. The CDR3 DNA follows: TGTGCCAGCAGCTTAGCGTCCCACAGGGGATTTACGCAGTATTTT. The entire variable domain, with the rest obtained from reference TRBV7-2 and TRBJ2-3, is as follows: GAGVSQSPSNKVTEKGKDVELRCDPISGHTALYWYRQSLGQGLEFLIYFQGNSAPDKSGLPSDRFSAERTGGSVSTLTIQRTQQEDSAVYLCASSLASHRGFTQYFGPGTRLTVL.

The chain recombines TRBV2 with TRBJ1-2; D is uncertain. Between the trimmed V and J ends, which lost 3 bases and 7 bases, there was a span of 15 bases. The CDR3 has 14 amino acids. Germline V gene data show CDR1 as SNHLY and CDR2 as FYNNEI. CDR3 nucleotides: TGTGCCAGCAGTGACTTAGCGGGTTGGGGTGGCTACACCTTC. This codes for CASSDLAGWGGYTF.

In this sample, this clonotype turned up many times. DNA of the CDR3: TGTGCCAGCAGCTTAGCTGGGGGGCGAGAGACCCAGTACTTC. It translates to CASSLAGGRETQYF. This sequence joins TRBV7-9 and TRBJ2-5, with D possibly being TRBD1 or TRBD2 (6 bases each). This CDR3 has 14 residues. Germline CDR1 is SEHNR and CDR2 is FQNEAQ (reference sequence). The V gene lost 0 bases and the J gene lost 4 bases, with 9 bases spanning the gap. The variable domain in full, completed from reference TRBV7-9 and TRBJ2-5, reads DTGVSQNPRHKITKRGQNVTFRCDPISEHNRLYWYRQTLGQGPEFLTYFQNEAQLEKSRLLSDRFSAERPKGSFSTLEIQRTEQGDSAMYLCASSLAGGRETQYFGPGTRLLVL.

This clonotype was found a few times. The gene calls are TRBV6-1 and TRBJ2-3; possible D gene TRBD1, 5 bases. CDR3 length equals 14 residues. Germline V lookup: CDR1 MNHNS, CDR2 SASEGT. Trimming cost V 5 bases and J 2 bases, with 11 bases left between them. DNA for the CDR3: TGTGCCAGCAGTCAAGGGGCTTTCACAGATACGCAGTATTTT. Translation gives CASSQGAFTDTQYF.

This clonotype has a handful of counts. The CDR3 here is CASSSLPQAGELFF. For the CDR3, the DNA is TGTGCCAGCAGTTCCCTCCCTCAGGCCGGGGAGCTGTTTTTT. The chain joins TRBV27 to TRBJ2-2, with D unresolved. Germline CDR1 is MNHEY and CDR2 is SMNVEV (reference sequence). V was pared by 4 bases and J by 6 bases, with 12 bases between. CDR3 length: 14 amino acids.

This clonotype appeared a few times. The chain employs TRBV5-1 and TRBJ2-5; D remains unclear. CDR1 is SGHRS and CDR2 is YFSETQ in the germline V gene. The CDR3 is made up of 13 amino acids. The V and J ends lost 2 bases and 5 bases respectively, with 10 bases between them. CDR3 nucleotides: TGCGCCAGCAGCTTAGGAGCGCGGGAGACCCAGTACTTC. It translates to CASSLGARETQYF.

The sample holds a few counts of this clonotype. V is TRBV20-1 and J is TRBJ1-5; D is perhaps TRBD1 (5 bases). The CDR3 consists of 14 residues. Trimming took 4 bases from V and 4 from J, leaving 14 bases between them. Germline V gene lookup returns CDR1 DFQATT and CDR2 SNEGSKA (reference sequence). The CDR3 sequence: CSATRDARNQPQHF. The CDR3 DNA reads TGCAGTGCTACCCGGGACGCAAGGAATCAGCCCCAGCATTTT.

The rearrangement joins TRBV11-2 to TRBJ2-1; D could derive from TRBD1 or TRBD2 (5 bases each). The CDR3 length is 18 residues. Germline V gives CDR1 SGHAT, CDR2 FQNNGV. V lost 2 bases, J lost 3 bases, and 20 bases lay in between. For the CDR3, the DNA is TGTGCCAGCAGCTTATTCGGGGCCGGAGGTGTAGGCTACAATGAGCAGTTCTTC. Translation gives CASSLFGAGGVGYNEQFF.

This sequence joins TRBV10-3 and TRBJ2-1, with 12 bases matching TRBD2. The V gene end was trimmed by 3 bases and the J gene end by 2 bases; junction bases not matched to a gene: 5. The CDR3 totals 17 residues. The germline gives CDR1 ENHRY, CDR2 SYGVKD. The CDR3: CAISDTSGRSTYNEQFF. Written as DNA, the CDR3 is TGTGCCATCAGTGACACTAGCGGGAGGTCGACCTACAATGAGCAGTTCTTC.

This sequence joins TRBV5-6 and TRBJ2-5; D remains unclear. The CDR3 is 14 residues long. With 0 bases removed from V and 5 bases from J, the gap between germline ends came to 11 bases. Germline assignment: CDR1 SGHDT and CDR2 YYEEEE. The CDR3 coding sequence is TGTGCCAGCAGCTTGGCGGTGGGGTTGGAGACCCAGTACTTC. Amino acids: CASSLAVGLETQYF. The full variable domain, in which reference TRBV5-6 and TRBJ2-5 provide the parts outside the CDR3, is DAGVTQSPTHLIKTRGQQVTLRCSPKSGHDTVSWYQQALGQGPQFIFQYYEEEERQRGNFPDRFSGHQFPNYSSELNVNALLLGDSALYLCASSLAVGLETQYFGPGTRLLVL.

This clonotype was observed a handful of times. Here the CDR3 DNA reads TGTGCCAGCAGCCAAGATGCAAGCGGGGCAACGAACACCGGGGAGCTGTTTTTT. Amino acid sequence: CASSQDASGATNTGELFF. The gene calls are TRBV3-1 and TRBJ2-2; TRBD2 matches at 7 bases. V lost 0 bases, J lost 0 bases, and 7 bases stayed unmatched. The CDR3 runs 18 residues. Germline values: CDR1 LGHDT, CDR2 YNNKEL (reference sequence). The full variable domain, in which reference TRBV3-1 and TRBJ2-2 provide the parts outside the CDR3, is DTAVSQTPKYLVTQMGNDKSIKCEQNLGHDTMYWYKQDSKKFLKIMFSYNNKELIINETVPNRFSPKSPDKAHLNLHINSLELGDSAVYFCASSQDASGATNTGELFFGEGSRLTVL.

There are many counts of this clonotype. The V call is TRBV6-1, the J call TRBJ2-1; TRBD1 matches at 9 bases. CDR3 length: 15 amino acids. After removal of 5 bases from V and 8 bases from J, the junction contained 10 bases not matched to a gene. Germline V lookup: CDR1 MNHNS, CDR2 SASEGT. The CDR3, as DNA: TGTGCCAGCAGTCCCTTGGGACAGGGTTTACATGAGCAGTTCTTC. As protein: CASSPLGQGLHEQFF.

Here the CDR3 reads CASSYRNYQGRGTDTQYF. CDR3 in DNA: TGTGCCAGCAGTTATCGAAACTACCAAGGGCGCGGCACAGATACGCAGTATTTT. The V call is TRBV6-2 or TRBV6-3, the J call TRBJ2-3; the D is unclear. The germline CDR1 and CDR2 sequences are MNHEY and SVGEGT. V was clipped by 3 bases and J by 1 base, with 20 bases between them. The CDR3 runs to 18 residues.

This clonotype was seen a few times. The V gene is TRBV5-1, the J gene TRBJ2-1; 11 bases fit TRBD2. Germline-derived CDR1 and CDR2 are SGHRS and YFSETQ. V shed 1 base, J shed 8 bases, and the junction held 8 bases outside the gene matches. The CDR3 is made up of 16 amino acids. CDR3: CASSLFSGGADDEQFF. The DNA for the CDR3 is TGCGCCAGCAGCTTGTTTAGCGGGGGGGCGGACGATGAGCAGTTCTTC.

The V call is TRBV2, the J call TRBJ2-7; the match to TRBD1 covers 8 bases. Germline CDR1 SNHLY, CDR2 FYNNEI. V shed 3 bases and J 6 bases; nucleotides not matched to a gene: 7. This CDR3 contains 14 residues. DNA for the CDR3: TGTGCCAGCAGTGAGCTGGAACAGGGGGTCGAGCAGTACTTC. It is translated as CASSELEQGVEQYF. The complete variable domain, with remaining parts taken from reference TRBV2 and TRBJ2-7, reads EPEVTQTPSHQVTQMGQEVILRCVPISNHLYFYWYRQILGQKVEFLVSFYNNEISEKSEIFDDQFSVERPDGSNFTLKIRSTKLEDSAMYFCASSELEQGVEQYFGPGTRLTVT.

The chain is built from TRBV7-2 and TRBJ2-3, with TRBD2 identical over 7 bases. The junction had 13 bases not matched to a gene; V was cut back by 6 bases and J by 4 bases. Germline CDR1 SGHTA, CDR2 FQGNSA. CDR3 length: 16 amino acids. The CDR3 nucleotides are TGTGCCAGCAGTCCACCGGGGAGCGGGGAAGCAGATACGCAGTATTTT. It yields the protein CASSPPGSGEADTQYF.

This clonotype was picked up a small number of times. This rearrangement joins TRBV28 to TRBJ2-6; 9 nucleotides match TRBD1. The CDR3 spans 19 residues. The trim removed 3 bases at V and 0 bases at J, leaving 9 bases unmatched. From germline, CDR1 is MDHEN and CDR2 SYDVKM. CDR3 loop: CASSFFTGQGGSGANVLTF. As DNA, the CDR3 is TGTGCCAGCAGTTTCTTTACGGGACAGGGTGGCTCTGGGGCCAACGTCCTGACTTTC. The whole variable domain, remainder taken from reference TRBV28 and TRBJ2-6, is DVKVTQSSRYLVKRTGEKVFLECVQDMDHENMFWYRQDPGLGLRLIYFSYDVKMKEKGDIPEGYSVSREKKERFSLILESASTNQTSMYLCASSFFTGQGGSGANVLTFGAGSRLTVL.

This clonotype has ten or more counts. The chain is built from TRBV5-5 and TRBJ2-1, with 9 bases lining up with TRBD1. The CDR3 totals 16 residues. V lost 2 bases, J lost 2 bases, and 5 bases stayed unmatched. The germline gives CDR1 SGHKS, CDR2 YYEKEE (reference sequence). CDR3 sequence: CASSLRTGVPYNEQFF. DNA of the CDR3: TGTGCCAGCAGCTTAAGGACAGGGGTCCCCTACAATGAGCAGTTCTTC.